This T cell receptor (beta chain) was recorded in a study of T cell repertoires in aging, cancer and after chemotherapy. Findings and limits, study-wide: In healthy donors, age-related TCR diversity loss mainly reflected lost richness.

The template was genomic DNA from peripheral blood, not RNA. The CDR3 covers 17 residues. V gave up 1 base and J gave up 5 bases; unmatched junction bases: 6. Multiplex touch-down PCR with TRB-A/B primers amplified rearranged V-D-J TRB sequences. Via MiXCR, TCRdb re-called the multiplex PCR reads, giving one row per CDR3 protein. The top ten clones hold around 3.4% of a sample with some 9,800 distinct CDR3 sequences, 39% of them seen once. A note on this clonotype: Its antigen is unidentified.

Sequencing used blood. This sequence originates from a human donor in good health. This rearrangement joins TRBV12-3 or TRBV12-4 to TRBJ2-5, with TRBD2 matching over 14 bases. In nucleotides, the CDR3 is TGTGCCAGCAGTTTAGGCGGACTAGCGGGAGGTTGGGAGACCCAGTACTTC. The encoded protein is CASSLGGLAGGWETQYF.